This T cell receptor beta chain comes out of a study of vaccination and CD4 T cells after COVID-19. Treatment: roughly 10-day PBMC culture with coronavirus spike peptide pools or control peptides (ViraFEST assay). IL-2 at roughly 9.2 IU/ml and peptide pools at 10 ug/ml were added to PBMCs cultured at about 2.2 million per well. Both day 3 and day 7 involved replacing half of the medium with fresh IL-2 medium. In its sample, this clonotype was seen a few times. What it binds is not known. With the Oncomine TCR Beta short-read assay, DNA from cultured CD4+ T cells was sequenced. TCRdb called the PCR reads again in MiXCR, with one record for every CDR3 protein. The sample holds 7,100 or so distinct CDR3 sequences, 73% seen once. The TCR sequence derives from a human donor who had recovered from COVID-19. Material for sequencing was CD4+ T cells from blood, cultured in vitro.

CDR3 loop: CASGPVGSYEQYF. Here the CDR3 DNA reads TGTGCCAGTGGACCGGTTGGCTCCTACGAGCAGTACTTC. The gene calls are TRBV19 and TRBJ2-7; D remains unclear. The CDR3 runs 13 residues. V lost 8 bases and J lost 0, with 11 bases in between. The V gene's germline CDR1 is LNHDA and CDR2 SQIVND (reference sequence).